What follows are 10 T cell receptor beta chains derived from one specimen sequenced in a study of response to subunit inactivated influenza vaccine. TCRdb called the RT-PCR reads again in MiXCR, with one record for every CDR3 protein. Among about 800,000 distinct CDR3 sequences listed, around 20% were seen once. Sequenced material: PBMCs from blood, taken less than 6 days after vaccination. The receptors here all came from a man aged 50-59 years who received an inactivated influenza vaccine.

The chain links TRBV4-2 to TRBJ2-7; TRBD1 matches 10 bases. From germline, CDR1 is LGHNA and CDR2 YNFKEQ. The length of the CDR3 is 17 residues. V lost 0 bases and J lost 2; bases outside the gene matches: 7. CDR3 nucleotides: TGTGCCAGCAGCCAAGACTCCCGGGACAGGGGACCCTACGAGCAGTACTTC. Translation: CASSQDSRDRGPYEQYF.

V is TRBV15 and J is TRBJ1-5; D ambiguous. The germline gives CDR1 LNHNV, CDR2 YYDKDF (reference sequence). The length of the CDR3 is 13 residues. Trimming removed 0 bases from V and 3 bases from J, with 3 bases in between. In nucleotides, the CDR3 is TGTGCCACCAGCAGAGATATCAATCAGCCCCAGCATTTT. It encodes CATSRDINQPQHF.

The CDR3 spells CASSPLFEKLFF. CDR3 DNA: TGTGCCAGCAGTCCCCTTTTTGAAAAACTGTTTTTT. The chain links TRBV28 to TRBJ1-4; D unresolved. This CDR3 contains 12 residues. Trimming cost V 5 bases and J 7 bases, with 8 bases left between them. Germline CDR1 is MDHEN and CDR2 is SYDVKM.

The sample holds one count of this clonotype. J is TRBJ2-7 and V is TRBV19, with 8 nucleotides matching TRBD1. CDR1 LNHDA and CDR2 SQIVND come from the germline V gene (reference sequence). The CDR3 sequence is 15 residues long. J lost 4 bases, V lost 6 bases, and 11 bases had no gene match. The DNA for the CDR3 is TGTGCCAGTAGGATAAGCGGACAGGGAAAGTACGAGCAGTACTTC. This codes for CASRISGQGKYEQYF.

J is TRBJ2-7 and V is TRBV6-2 or TRBV6-3; D possibly uses TRBD1 or TRBD2 (5 bases each). V lost 4 bases and J lost 0, with 13 bases in between. The CDR3 is 15 amino acids. Germline CDR1 reads MNHEY; CDR2 reads SVGEGT. The DNA of the CDR3 is TGTGCCAGCAGTTTCCCCTCGGGGCTCTCCTACGAGCAGTACTTC. This translates into CASSFPSGLSYEQYF.

This chain links TRBV21-1 with TRBJ2-7; TRBD2 reflects the table's D call only, with no check against the DNA. TRBV21-1 represents a pseudogene. CDR3 size: 14 residues. For the CDR3, the DNA is TGTGCCAGCCCGGACTTTCCTTTAACCTACGAGCAGTACTTC. Encoded protein: CASPDFPLTYEQYF.

V is TRBV6-2 or TRBV6-3 and J is TRBJ2-7; 7 bases agree with TRBD2. Germline V gene data show CDR1 as MNHEY and CDR2 as SVGEGT. The CDR3 runs 16 residues. Trimming cost V 2 bases and J 6 bases; bases outside gene matches: 13. CDR3 in DNA: TGTGCCAGCAGTTACCCACCGGTGGCGGGAGTAACCGAGCAGTACTTC. Protein sequence: CASSYPPVAGVTEQYF.

This clonotype was detected a few times. This sequence joins TRBV20-1 and TRBJ2-4; tentative D call: TRBD1 (5 bases). The length of the CDR3 is 11 residues. CDR1 is DFQATT and CDR2 is SNEGSKA in the germline V gene (reference sequence). Trimming cost V 6 bases and J 10 bases, with 13 bases left between them. The CDR3 spells CSARDRQIQYF. The CDR3 region has the DNA TGCAGTGCCCGAGACAGACAAATTCAGTACTTC.

This sequence joins TRBV12-3 or TRBV12-4 and TRBJ2-7; D perhaps matches TRBD1 (6 bases). V was clipped by 3 bases and J by 3 bases, with 12 bases between them. The CDR3 runs 14 residues. The CDR3 bases are TGTGCCAGCAGTTTTGGCAGGGGTGACTACGAGCAGTACTTC. Amino acid sequence: CASSFGRGDYEQYF.

The sample holds many counts of this clonotype. The gene calls are TRBV10-1 and TRBJ2-2; D unresolved. The V and J ends lost 0 bases and 3 bases respectively, with 2 bases between them. This CDR3 spans 13 amino acids. Germline assignment: CDR1 WNHNN and CDR2 SYGVQD (reference sequence). The CDR3 is CASSESYTGELFF. The CDR3 DNA reads TGCGCCAGCAGTGAGTCCTACACCGGGGAGCTGTTTTTT.